This TCR beta chain derives from a study of CD8+CD57+ T cells in acquired aplastic anemia. Across the study: Each DNA sample taken from sorted CD4+ and CD8+ cells came to about 3 ug on average. Overall study findings and caveats: Patients had around 30 CD8+ CDR3 sequences in common with controls (the shared set). The study found no significant CD8+ Simpson's diversity difference between patients and controls.

Turning to this clonotype: Its antigen is still unknown.

An expansion of CD8+CD57+ cells by flow cytometry had been shown in patients chosen for sequencing. For CDR3 and TCR beta VDJ profiling, genomic DNA was the template used. One entry per CDR3 protein results from TCRdb running MiXCR on the reads. The repertoire consists of 150,000 to 200,000 distinct CDR3 sequences, with roughly 50% occurring once and the leading ten covering 1.8%. The sequencing input was sorted CD4+, CD8+, or CD8+CD57+ T cells (not recorded which) from PBMCs. The TCR sequence derives from a human donor with aplastic anemia.

CDR3 sequence reads: CASSILAGRATEAFF. Here the CDR3 DNA reads TGTGCCAGTAGTATTTTGGCAGGGCGAGCCACTGAAGCTTTCTTT. The chain employs TRBV19 and TRBJ1-1; D perhaps matches TRBD1 (5 bases). Trimming cost V 3 bases and J 4 bases, with 15 bases left between them. The V gene's germline CDR1 is LNHDA and CDR2 SQIVND (reference sequence). The CDR3 is 15 amino acids.